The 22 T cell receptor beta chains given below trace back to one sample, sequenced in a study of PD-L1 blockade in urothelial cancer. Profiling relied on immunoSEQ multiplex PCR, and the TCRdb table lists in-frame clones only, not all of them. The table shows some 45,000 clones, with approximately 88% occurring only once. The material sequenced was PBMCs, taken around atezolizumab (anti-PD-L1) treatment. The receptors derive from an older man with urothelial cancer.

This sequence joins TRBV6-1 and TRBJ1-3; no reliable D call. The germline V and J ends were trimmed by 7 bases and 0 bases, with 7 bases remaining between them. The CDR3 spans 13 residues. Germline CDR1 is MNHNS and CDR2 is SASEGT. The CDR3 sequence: CASILSSGNTIYF. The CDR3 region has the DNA TGTGCCAGCATCCTAAGCTCTGGAAACACCATATATTTT.

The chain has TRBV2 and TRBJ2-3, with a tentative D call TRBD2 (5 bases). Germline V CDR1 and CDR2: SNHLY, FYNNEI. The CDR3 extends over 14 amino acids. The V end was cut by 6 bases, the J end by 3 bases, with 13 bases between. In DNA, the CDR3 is TGTGCCAGCAGGGCAATTGGACTGACAGATACGCAGTATTTT. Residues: CASRAIGLTDTQYF.

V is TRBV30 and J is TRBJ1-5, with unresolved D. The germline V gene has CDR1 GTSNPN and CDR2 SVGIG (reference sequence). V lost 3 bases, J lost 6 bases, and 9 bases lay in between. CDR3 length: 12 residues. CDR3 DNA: TGTGCCTGGAGCAAGAACAGTCAGCCCCAGCATTTT. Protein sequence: CAWSKNSQPQHF.

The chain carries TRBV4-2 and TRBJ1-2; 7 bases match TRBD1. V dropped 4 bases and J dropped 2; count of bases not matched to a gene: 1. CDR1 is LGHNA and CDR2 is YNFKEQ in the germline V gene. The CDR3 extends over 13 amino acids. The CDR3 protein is CASSLTGNYGYTF. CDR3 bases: TGTGCCAGCAGCCTGACAGGGAACTATGGCTACACCTTC.

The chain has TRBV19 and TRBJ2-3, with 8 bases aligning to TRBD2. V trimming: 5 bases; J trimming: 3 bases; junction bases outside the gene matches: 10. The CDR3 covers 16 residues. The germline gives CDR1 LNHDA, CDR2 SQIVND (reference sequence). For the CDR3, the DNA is TGTGCCAGTAGTCCGACCAGCGGGAGTTGGACAGATACGCAGTATTTT. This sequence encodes CASSPTSGSWTDTQYF.

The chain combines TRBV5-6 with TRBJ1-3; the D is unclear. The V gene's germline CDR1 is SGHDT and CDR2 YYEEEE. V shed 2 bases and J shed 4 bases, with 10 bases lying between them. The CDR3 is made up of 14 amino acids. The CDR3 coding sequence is TGTGCCAGCAGCTTTGCGGGGTCGGGAAACACCATATATTTT. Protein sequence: CASSFAGSGNTIYF.

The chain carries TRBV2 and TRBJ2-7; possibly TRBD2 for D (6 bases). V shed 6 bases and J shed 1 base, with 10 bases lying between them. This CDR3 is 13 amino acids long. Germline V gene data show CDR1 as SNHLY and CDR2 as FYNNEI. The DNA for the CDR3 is TGTGCCAGCAGGCGGGACTTATCCTACGAGCAGTACTTC. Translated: CASRRDLSYEQYF. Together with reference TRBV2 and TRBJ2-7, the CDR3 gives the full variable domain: EPEVTQTPSHQVTQMGQEVILRCVPISNHLYFYWYRQILGQKVEFLVSFYNNEISEKSEIFDDQFSVERPDGSNFTLKIRSTKLEDSAMYFCASRRDLSYEQYFGPGTRLTVT.

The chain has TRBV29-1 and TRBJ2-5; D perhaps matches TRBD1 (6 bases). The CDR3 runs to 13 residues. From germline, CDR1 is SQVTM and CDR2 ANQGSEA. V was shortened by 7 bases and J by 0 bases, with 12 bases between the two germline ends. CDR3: CSAAGTYQETQYF. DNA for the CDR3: TGCAGCGCTGCCGGGACATACCAAGAGACCCAGTACTTC. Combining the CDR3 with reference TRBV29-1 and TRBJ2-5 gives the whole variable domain SAVISQKPSRDICQRGTSLTIQCQVDSQVTMMFWYRQQPGQSLTLIATANQGSEATYESGFVIDKFPISRPNLTFSTLTVSNMSPEDSSIYLCSAAGTYQETQYFGPGTRLLVL.

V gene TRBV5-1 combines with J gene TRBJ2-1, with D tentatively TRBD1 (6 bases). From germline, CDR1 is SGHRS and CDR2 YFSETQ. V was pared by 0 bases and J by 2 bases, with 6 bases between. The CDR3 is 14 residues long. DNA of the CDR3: TGCGCCAGCAGCTTGGGGGACACCTACAATGAGCAGTTCTTC. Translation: CASSLGDTYNEQFF.

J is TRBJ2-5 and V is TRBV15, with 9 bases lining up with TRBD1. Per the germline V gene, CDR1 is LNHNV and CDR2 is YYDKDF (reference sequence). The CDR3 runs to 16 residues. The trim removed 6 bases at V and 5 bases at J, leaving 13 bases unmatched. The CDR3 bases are TGTGCCACCAGGGGATCCTGGGACAGGGTTTGGGAGACCCAGTACTTC. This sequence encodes CATRGSWDRVWETQYF.

CDR3 in DNA: TGTGCCAGCAGCCCCGCAGCGCGGGGACTAGCGGGGTCAGATACGCAGTATTTT. Encoded protein: CASSPAARGLAGSDTQYF. The chain joins TRBV4-2 to TRBJ2-3, with 13 bases lining up with TRBD2. CDR3 length: 18 residues. Germline values: CDR1 LGHNA, CDR2 YNFKEQ. The V gene end was trimmed by 4 bases and the J gene end by 4 bases; junction bases not matched to a gene: 11.

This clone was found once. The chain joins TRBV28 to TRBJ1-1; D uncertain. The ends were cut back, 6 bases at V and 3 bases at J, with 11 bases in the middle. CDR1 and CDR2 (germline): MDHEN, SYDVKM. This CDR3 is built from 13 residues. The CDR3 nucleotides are TGTGCCAGCAGATCCAGTTTTTACACTGAAGCTTTCTTT. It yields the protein CASRSSFYTEAFF. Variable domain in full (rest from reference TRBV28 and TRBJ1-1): DVKVTQSSRYLVKRTGEKVFLECVQDMDHENMFWYRQDPGLGLRLIYFSYDVKMKEKGDIPEGYSVSREKKERFSLILESASTNQTSMYLCASRSSFYTEAFFGQGTRLTVV.

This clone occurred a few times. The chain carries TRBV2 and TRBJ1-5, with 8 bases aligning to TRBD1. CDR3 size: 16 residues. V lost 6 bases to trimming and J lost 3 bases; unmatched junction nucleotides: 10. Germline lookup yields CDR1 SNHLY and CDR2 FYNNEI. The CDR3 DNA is TGTGCCAGCAGGAAGACAGGGGCAGGCTACAATCAGCCCCAGCATTTT. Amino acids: CASRKTGAGYNQPQHF.

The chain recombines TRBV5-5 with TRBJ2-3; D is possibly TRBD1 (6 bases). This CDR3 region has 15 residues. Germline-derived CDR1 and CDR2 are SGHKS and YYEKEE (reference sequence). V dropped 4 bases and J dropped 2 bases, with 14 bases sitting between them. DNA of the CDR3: TGTGCCAGCAGCCTTACAGGGTACGACACAGATACGCAGTATTTT. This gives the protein CASSLTGYDTDTQYF. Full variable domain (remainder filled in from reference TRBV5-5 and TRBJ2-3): DAGVTQSPTHLIKTRGQQVTLRCSPISGHKSVSWYQQVLGQGPQFIFQYYEKEERGRGNFPDRFSARQFPNYSSELNVNALLLGDSALYLCASSLTGYDTDTQYFGPGTRLTVL.

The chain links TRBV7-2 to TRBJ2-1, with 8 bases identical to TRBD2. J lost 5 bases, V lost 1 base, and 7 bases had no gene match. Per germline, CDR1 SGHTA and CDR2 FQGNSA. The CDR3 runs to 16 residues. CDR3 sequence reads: CASSLDGRAGHNEQFF. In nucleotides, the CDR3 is TGTGCCAGCAGCTTAGACGGGAGGGCAGGACACAATGAGCAGTTCTTC.

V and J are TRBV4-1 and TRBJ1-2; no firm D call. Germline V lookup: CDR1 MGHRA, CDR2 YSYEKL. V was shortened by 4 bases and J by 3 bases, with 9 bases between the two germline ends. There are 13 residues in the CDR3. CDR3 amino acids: CASSPRGDYGYTF. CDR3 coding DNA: TGCGCCAGCAGCCCACGCGGGGACTATGGCTACACCTTC.

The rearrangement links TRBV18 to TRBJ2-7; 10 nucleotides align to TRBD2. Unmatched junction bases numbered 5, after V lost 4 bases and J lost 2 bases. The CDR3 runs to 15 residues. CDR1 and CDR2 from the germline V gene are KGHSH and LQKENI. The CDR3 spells CASSRPLAGAYEQYF. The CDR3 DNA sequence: TGTGCCAGCTCACGGCCGCTAGCGGGGGCCTACGAGCAGTACTTC.

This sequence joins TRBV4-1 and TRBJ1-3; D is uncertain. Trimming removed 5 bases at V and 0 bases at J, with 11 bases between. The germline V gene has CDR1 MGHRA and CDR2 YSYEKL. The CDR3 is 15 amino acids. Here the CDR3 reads CASSKQAYSGNTIYF. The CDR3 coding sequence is TGCGCCAGCAGCAAGCAAGCCTACTCTGGAAACACCATATATTTT.

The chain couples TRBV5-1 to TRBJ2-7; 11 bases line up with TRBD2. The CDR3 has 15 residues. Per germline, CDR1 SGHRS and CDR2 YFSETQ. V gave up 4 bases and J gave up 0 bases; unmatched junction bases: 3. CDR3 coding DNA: TGCGCCAGCAGCACTAGCGGGAGTCGCTCCTACGAGCAGTACTTC. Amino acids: CASSTSGSRSYEQYF.

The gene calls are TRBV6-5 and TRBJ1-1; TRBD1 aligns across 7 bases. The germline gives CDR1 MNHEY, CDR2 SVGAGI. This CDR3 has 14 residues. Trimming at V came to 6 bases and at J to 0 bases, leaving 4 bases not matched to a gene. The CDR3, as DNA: TGTGCCAGCAGCCAGACAGGGTTGAACACTGAAGCTTTCTTT. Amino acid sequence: CASSQTGLNTEAFF.

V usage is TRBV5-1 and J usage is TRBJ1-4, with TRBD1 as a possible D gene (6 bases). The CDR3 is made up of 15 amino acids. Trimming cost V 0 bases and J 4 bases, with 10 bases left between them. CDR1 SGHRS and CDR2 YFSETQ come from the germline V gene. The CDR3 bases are TGCGCCAGCAGCTTGGGTCAGGGGATTAATGAAAAACTGTTTTTT. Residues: CASSLGQGINEKLFF.

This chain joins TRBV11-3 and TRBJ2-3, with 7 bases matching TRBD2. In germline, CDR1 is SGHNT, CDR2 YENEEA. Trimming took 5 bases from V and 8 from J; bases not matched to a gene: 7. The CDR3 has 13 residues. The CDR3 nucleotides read TGTGCCAGCAGCCAGCGGTCGGGAGGTACGCAGTATTTT. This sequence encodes CASSQRSGGTQYF.